Included here is one T cell receptor (beta chain) sequence, with context. One end of the junction varies from germline; a read error may be responsible. Authors' data handling: Using reference gene primer amplification, nucleated cell counts were estimated. Sequenced by immunoSEQ multiplex PCR; TCRdb stores in-frame clones only, minus some. Clone size and the V and J calls come from that table; the DNA yielded D and trimming. The table lists about 120,000 clones, roughly three quarters of them singletons, with 3.5% to 4.5% in the top ten. Per the germline V gene, CDR1 is MDHEN and CDR2 is SYDVKM. The CDR3 covers 10 residues. The record originates from a study of blood T cell repertoires in COVID-19. Whole-study context: Spain, Italy and the United States supplied samples that represented acute and convalescent COVID-19. PBMCs, B-cell-depleted T cells, or T cells provided the cDNA or gDNA that made up the material.

The sequencing input was peripheral blood. The chain is built from TRBV28 and TRBJ2-7; D gene ambiguous. This TCR came from a woman of 80 years or more with acute or convalescent COVID-19. The CDR3 DNA reads TGTGCCAGCAGCTCCTTCGAGCAGTACTTC. Translation gives CASSSFEQYF. Full variable domain (missing parts from reference TRBV28 and TRBJ2-7): DVKVTQSSRYLVKRTGEKVFLECVQDMDHENMFWYRQDPGLGLRLIYFSYDVKMKEKGDIPEGYSVSREKKERFSLILESASTNQTSMYLCASSSFEQYFGPGTRLTVT.